These 26 T cell receptor beta chains were all obtained from the same sample, sequenced in a study of T cell repertoires in cytomegalovirus infection. TCRdb recomputed calls from the reads with MiXCR, one row per CDR3 protein. The table includes around 550,000 distinct CDR3 sequences, less than 30% detected once. The sequencing sample was made of PBMCs. The source is a human donor in good health (CMV status not recorded). Some clones in this sample may be carry-over from other donors' samples.

This clonotype was seen at least ten times. The chain carries TRBV12-3 or TRBV12-4 and TRBJ2-2; D is ambiguous. V gave up 7 bases and J gave up 0 bases, with 18 bases separating them. CDR3 length: 17 residues. For the CDR3, the DNA is TGTGCCAGCATCACAGCGTCTTTTACTTCGAACACCGGGGAGCTGTTTTTT. Protein sequence: CASITASFTSNTGELFF.

Many counts were recorded for this clonotype. The chain recombines TRBV12-3 or TRBV12-4 with TRBJ2-7; 7 nucleotides line up with TRBD1. CDR3 length: 15 amino acids. V trimming: 6 bases; J trimming: 3 bases; junction bases outside the gene matches: 11. As DNA, the CDR3 is TGTGCCAGCAGCCGGGGACAGCTGGTGGGCTACGAGCAGTACTTC. Translation: CASSRGQLVGYEQYF.

Many counts were recorded for this clonotype. This chain joins TRBV7-6 and TRBJ2-1; D uncertain. V lost 5 bases and J 7 bases, leaving 6 bases between the germline ends. CDR1 SGHVS and CDR2 FNYEAQ come from the germline V gene. This CDR3 is built from 11 residues. The CDR3 region is CASSPQNEQFF. In DNA form, the CDR3 reads TGTGCCAGCAGCCCGCAGAATGAGCAGTTCTTC.

The rearrangement uses TRBV20-1 and TRBJ2-3; D is unclear. The germline CDR1 and CDR2 sequences are DFQATT and SNEGSKA (reference sequence). V gave up 8 bases and J gave up 6 bases, with 9 bases separating them. The CDR3 covers 10 residues. As DNA, the CDR3 is TGCAGTTTAGGGTGGGATACGCAGTATTTT. Translating gives CSLGWDTQYF.

This rearrangement joins TRBV5-4 to TRBJ1-1; the D gene is possibly TRBD1 (6 bases). The germline V gene encodes CDR1 SGHNT and CDR2 YYREEE (reference sequence). The CDR3 covers 15 residues. Deletions cut 4 bases from V and 4 bases from J, with 17 bases between. In DNA form, the CDR3 reads TGTGCCAGCAGCGCTTTTACAGGGATTGGCACTGAAGCTTTCTTT. Its translation: CASSAFTGIGTEAFF.

The V gene is TRBV6-5, the J gene TRBJ2-7; a possible D gene is TRBD1 (5 bases). The germline V and J ends were trimmed by 7 bases and 3 bases, with 16 bases remaining between them. Germline V CDR1 and CDR2: MNHEY, SVGAGI. There are 14 residues in the CDR3. CDR3 DNA sequence: TGTGCCAGCACCCGACCAGGGCCAGTCTACGAGCAGTACTTC. Translation gives CASTRPGPVYEQYF.

This sequence joins TRBV6-2 or TRBV6-3 and TRBJ2-7; 7 bases line up with TRBD1. This CDR3 is 13 amino acids long. J gave up 6 bases and V 2 bases, and 4 bases lay outside the gene matches. Per germline, CDR1 MNHEY and CDR2 SVGEGT. CDR3 nucleotides: TGTGCCAGCAGTTACCATAACAGGGGCGAGCAGTACTTC. Encoded protein: CASSYHNRGEQYF.

This clonotype showed up just a few times. The chain uses TRBV6-5 and TRBJ2-7, with unresolved D. The CDR3 spans 18 residues. Looked up from germline, CDR1 is MNHEY and CDR2 is SVGAGI. The V gene lost 2 bases and the J gene lost 3 bases, with 23 bases spanning the gap. CDR3 bases: TGTGCCAGCAGTTACGTCCTCAAAGGGCGACAATCGAACTACGAGCAGTACGTC. Translating gives CASSYVLKGRQSNYEQYV.

The gene calls are TRBV5-6 and TRBJ2-7; D might be TRBD1 (6 bases). The CDR3 runs 13 residues. Per the germline V gene, CDR1 is SGHDT and CDR2 is YYEEEE. Between the trimmed V and J ends, which lost 6 bases and 3 bases, there was a span of 13 bases. CDR3 in amino acids: CASTVPQGYEQYF. The CDR3 DNA is TGTGCCAGCACCGTTCCACAGGGCTACGAGCAGTACTTC.

The sample holds a few counts of this clonotype. This chain joins TRBV19 and TRBJ1-5; 7 bases align to TRBD1. The CDR3 totals 16 residues. Germline lookup yields CDR1 LNHDA and CDR2 SQIVND (reference sequence). J was trimmed by 7 bases and V by 5 bases; bases with no gene match: 14. The CDR3 nucleotides read TGTGCCAGTAGTGCGTTAGGGGGCAGGGGTCACCAGCCCCAGCATTTT. This gives the protein CASSALGGRGHQPQHF.

This clonotype was seen ten or more times. The V call is TRBV12-5, the J call TRBJ2-1; 8 bases match TRBD2. The germline V gene encodes CDR1 LGHNT and CDR2 FRNRAP. The CDR3 is made up of 14 amino acids. V lost 3 bases, J lost 9 bases, and 7 bases stayed unmatched. The CDR3: CASGFGMAGGEQFF. The CDR3 bases are TGTGCTAGTGGTTTTGGAATGGCGGGGGGTGAGCAGTTCTTC.

The V call is TRBV28, the J call TRBJ2-3, with 10 bases lining up with TRBD2. This CDR3 region has 16 residues. Germline V lookup: CDR1 MDHEN, CDR2 SYDVKM. V shed 2 bases, J shed 4 bases, and the junction held 6 bases outside the gene matches. CDR3 region: CASSLSQLAGADTQYF. CDR3 sequence (DNA): TGTGCCAGCAGTTTAAGTCAGCTAGCGGGAGCAGATACGCAGTATTTT.

This clonotype occurred many times. The rearrangement uses TRBV7-2 and TRBJ2-1; 7 bases agree with TRBD2. Germline V gene sequence: CDR1 SGHTA, CDR2 FQGNSA. The CDR3 loop spans 16 amino acids. The V segment lost 0 bases and the J segment 6 bases; nucleotides outside the gene matches: 8. The CDR3 DNA reads TGTGCCAGCAGCTTAGCCCCCAGCGGGATTCGCAATGAGCAGTTCTTC. This encodes CASSLAPSGIRNEQFF.

This clonotype was detected many times. The rearrangement uses TRBV6-2 or TRBV6-3 and TRBJ1-1; 8 bases are a match to TRBD1. Trimming at V came to 5 bases and at J to 4 bases, leaving 12 bases not matched to a gene. The CDR3 covers 16 residues. CDR1 is MNHEY and CDR2 is SVGEGT in the germline V gene. This CDR3 reads CASSNQPGQDSTEAFF. The CDR3 DNA is TGTGCCAGCAGTAACCAACCGGGACAGGATAGCACTGAAGCTTTCTTT.

This clonotype was observed at least ten times. The gene calls are TRBV7-2 and TRBJ2-7; the D is unclear. The germline V gene encodes CDR1 SGHTA and CDR2 FQGNSA. The V end was cut by 5 bases, the J end by 0 bases, with 8 bases between. This CDR3 has 13 residues. This chain's CDR3 is CASSATPSYEQYV. The CDR3 region has the DNA TGTGCCAGCAGCGCCACACCCTCCTACGAGCAGTACGTC.

This chain joins TRBV10-1 and TRBJ2-1; unclear D gene. The germline gives CDR1 WNHNN, CDR2 SYGVQD (reference sequence). The CDR3 runs to 13 residues. The V and J ends lost 2 bases and 13 bases respectively, with 15 bases between them. CDR3 nucleotide sequence: TGCGCCAGCAGTGAGAATGGGGAAATGGATCAGTTCTTC. It codes for CASSENGEMDQFF.

The V call is TRBV28, the J call TRBJ2-5; D gene ambiguous. Deletions cut 10 bases from V and 5 bases from J, with 11 bases between. The germline V gene encodes CDR1 MDHEN and CDR2 SYDVKM. The CDR3 sequence is 11 residues long. The CDR3 protein is CATASRETQYF. CDR3 DNA: TGTGCCACCGCCTCGAGGGAGACCCAGTACTTC. Drawing the rest from reference TRBV28 and TRBJ2-5, the complete variable domain is DVKVTQSSRYLVKRTGEKVFLECVQDMDHENMFWYRQDPGLGLRLIYFSYDVKMKEKGDIPEGYSVSREKKERFSLILESASTNQTSMYLCATASRETQYFGPGTRLLVL.

The chain uses TRBV19 and TRBJ1-5; D is ambiguous. V was pared by 7 bases and J by 2 bases, with 15 bases between. CDR1 and CDR2 (germline): LNHDA, SQIVND (reference sequence). This CDR3 region has 15 residues. DNA for the CDR3: TGTGCCAGTACCTCAATGGAGTTTGGCAATCAGCCCCAGCATTTT. It encodes CASTSMEFGNQPQHF.

This clonotype was seen ten or more times. This chain joins TRBV4-1 and TRBJ2-7; 11 nucleotides match TRBD2. Trimming at V came to 4 bases and at J to 1 base, leaving 3 bases not matched to a gene. CDR1 MGHRA and CDR2 YSYEKL come from the germline V gene. CDR3 length equals 15 residues. CDR3 bases: TGCGCCAGCAGCCCAACTAGCGGGAGTTCCTACGAGCAGTACTTC. This encodes CASSPTSGSSYEQYF.

For this clonotype: The conserved phenylalanine or tryptophan normally closing the CDR3 is absent here, so this likely arose from a read error. The rearrangement links TRBV27 to TRBJ1-2; D perhaps matches TRBD1 (5 bases). Trimming removed 3 bases at V and 8 bases at J, with 13 bases between. Looked up from germline, CDR1 is MNHEY and CDR2 is SMNVEV (reference sequence). This CDR3 region has 13 residues. The CDR3: CASSLSSRGGYTV. The DNA for the CDR3 is TGTGCCAGCAGTTTGAGCAGCCGGGGCGGCTACACCGTC.

V is TRBV19 and J is TRBJ1-3; D not resolved. CDR3 length equals 13 residues. Germline values: CDR1 LNHDA, CDR2 SQIVND (reference sequence). Trimming stripped 8 bases from V and 4 bases from J, with 12 bases between. The CDR3 region has the DNA TGTGCCAGTCAACAGATGGGGGGAAACACCATATATTTT. It encodes CASQQMGGNTIYF.

The genes are TRBV2 and TRBJ2-1; 15 bases align to TRBD2. The CDR3 covers 18 residues. The V and J ends lost 8 bases and 0 bases, in that order; junction bases with no gene match: 8. Germline CDR1 SNHLY, CDR2 FYNNEI. The CDR3 spells CASGGLAGGLSSYNEQFF. The DNA of the CDR3 is TGTGCCAGCGGGGGACTAGCGGGAGGATTGAGCTCCTACAATGAGCAGTTCTTC.

V gene TRBV19 combines with J gene TRBJ2-4; D may correspond to TRBD1 or TRBD2 (5 bases each). Germline CDR1 and CDR2: LNHDA and SQIVND (reference sequence). The V end was cut by 6 bases, the J end by 6 bases, with 21 bases between. The length of the CDR3 is 16 residues. The CDR3 reads CASSDSGTTITNIQYF. The CDR3 DNA reads as TGTGCCAGTAGCGATTCCGGGACGACAATAACAAACATTCAGTACTTC. Together with reference TRBV19 and TRBJ2-4, the CDR3 gives the full variable domain: DGGITQSPKYLFRKEGQNVTLSCEQNLNHDAMYWYRQDPGQGLRLIYYSQIVNDFQKGDIAEGYSVSREKKESFPLTVTSAQKNPTAFYLCASSDSGTTITNIQYFGAGTRLSVL.

This clonotype was observed a handful of times. J is TRBJ1-5 and V is TRBV28; D call uncertain. Deletions cut 6 bases from V and 11 bases from J, with 23 bases between. The CDR3 is made up of 15 amino acids. The V gene's germline CDR1 is MDHEN and CDR2 SYDVKM. CDR3 nucleotide sequence: TGTGCCAGCAGCCCCTCGGGAGCCGGGCTTGGGGCCCAGCATTTT. Protein product: CASSPSGAGLGAQHF.

V is TRBV12-3 or TRBV12-4 and J is TRBJ2-1; 14 bases fit TRBD2. V lost 5 bases, J lost 3 bases, and 3 bases stayed unmatched. CDR3 length equals 16 residues. CDR3 sequence: CASSTGTSGGYNEQFF. CDR3 sequence (DNA): TGTGCCAGCAGTACCGGGACTAGCGGGGGCTACAATGAGCAGTTCTTC.

The chain combines TRBV27 with TRBJ2-1, with 7 bases matching TRBD2. Trimming at V came to 2 bases and at J to 4 bases, leaving 5 bases not matched to a gene. CDR3 length: 15 residues. Germline lookup yields CDR1 MNHEY and CDR2 SMNVEV (reference sequence). CDR3 in amino acids: CASSLNGRLYNEQFF. CDR3 nucleotide sequence: TGTGCCAGCAGTTTAAACGGGAGGCTTTACAATGAGCAGTTCTTC.